Sequencing of this T cell receptor beta chain was carried out in a study of graft-versus-host responses after intestinal transplantation. Study-level points and caveats: Allografts from individuals with graft-donor T cell macrochimerism displayed high graft-versus-host to host-versus-graft clonal ratios.

Only in-frame clones appear in the TCRdb table, and some are missing; sequencing was by immunoSEQ multiplex PCR. The sample yields around 90,000 clones, around 93% seen once. As concerns this clone: Antigen: not known.

Specimen: unstimulated CD8+ T cells sorted from spleen or lymph node cells, collected before transplant. The sequence was obtained from a human donor who was the organ donor for an intestinal transplant.

The CDR3 loop reads CSVETGTASGEAFF. The CDR3 region has the DNA TGCAGCGTTGAAACAGGGACAGCCTCGGGTGAAGCTTTCTTT. This chain links TRBV29-1 with TRBJ1-1, with 7 bases that match TRBD1. V lost 2 bases and J lost 7; bases outside the gene matches: 10. The CDR3 totals 14 residues. Germline loops: CDR1 SQVTM, CDR2 ANQGSEA.